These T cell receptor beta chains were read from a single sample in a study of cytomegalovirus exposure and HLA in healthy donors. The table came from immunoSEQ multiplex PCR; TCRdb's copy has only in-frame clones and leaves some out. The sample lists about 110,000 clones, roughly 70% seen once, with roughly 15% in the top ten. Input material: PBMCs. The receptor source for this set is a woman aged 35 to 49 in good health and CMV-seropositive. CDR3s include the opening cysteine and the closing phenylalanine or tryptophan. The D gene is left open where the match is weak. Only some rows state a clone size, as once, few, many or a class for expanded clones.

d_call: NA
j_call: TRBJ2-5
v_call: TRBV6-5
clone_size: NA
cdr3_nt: TGTGCCAGCAGTTACTCCGGCAGGGTCCAAGAGACCCAGTACTTC
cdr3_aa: CASSYSGRVQETQYF

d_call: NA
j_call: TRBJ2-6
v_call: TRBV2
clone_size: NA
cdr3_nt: TGTGCCAGCAGTGAAGCCGGACATTCCTCTGGGGCCAACGTCCTGACTTTC
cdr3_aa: CASSEAGHSSGANVLTF

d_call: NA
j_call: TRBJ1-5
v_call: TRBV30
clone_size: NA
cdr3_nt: TGTGCCTGGAGTCCCCTTGGAGAGAGCAATCAGCCCCAGCATTTT
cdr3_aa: CAWSPLGESNQPQHF

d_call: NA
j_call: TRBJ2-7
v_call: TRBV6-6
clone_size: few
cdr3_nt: TGTGCCAGCAGTCCGACAGACTACGAGCAGTACTTC
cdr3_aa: CASSPTDYEQYF

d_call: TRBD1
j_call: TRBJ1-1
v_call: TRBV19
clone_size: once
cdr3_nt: TGTGCCAGTATCCCGGACAGGGTAGGCGAAGCTTTCTTT
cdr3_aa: CASIPDRVGEAFF

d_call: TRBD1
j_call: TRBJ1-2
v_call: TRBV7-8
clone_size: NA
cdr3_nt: TGTGCCAGCAGCTTTTGGAGAGTTGAGGGACAGGGGCGCCGCTACACCTTC
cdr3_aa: CASSFWRVEGQGRRYTF

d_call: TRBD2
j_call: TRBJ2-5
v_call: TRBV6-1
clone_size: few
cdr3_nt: TGTGCCAGCAGTGTGGACGGCTCCCTCGCGGGAGACCAGTACTTC
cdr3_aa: CASSVDGSLAGDQYF

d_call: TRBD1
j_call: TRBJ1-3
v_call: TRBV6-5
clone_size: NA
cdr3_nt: TGTGCCAGCAGCCTTACAGGGGTTGGAAACACCATATATTTT
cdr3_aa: CASSLTGVGNTIYF

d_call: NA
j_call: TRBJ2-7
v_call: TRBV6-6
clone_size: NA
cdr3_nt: TGTGCCAGCAGTTACGGACAGCGCTCCTACGAGCAGTACTTC
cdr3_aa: CASSYGQRSYEQYF

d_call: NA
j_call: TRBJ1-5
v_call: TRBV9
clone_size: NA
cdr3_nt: TGTGCCAGCAGCGGTGGAGGGGACGAACAGCCCCAGCATTTT
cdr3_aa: CASSGGGDEQPQHF

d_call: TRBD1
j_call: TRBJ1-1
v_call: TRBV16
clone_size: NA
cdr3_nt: TGTGCCAGCAGCCAATCCGGGACAGGCTTGGAACTCGACGCTTTCTTT
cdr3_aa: CASSQSGTGLELDAFF

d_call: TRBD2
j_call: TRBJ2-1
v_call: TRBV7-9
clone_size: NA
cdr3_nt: TGTGCCAGCAGCACTGCTAGCGGGGGTTTCTACAATGAGCAGTTCTTC
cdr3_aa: CASSTASGGFYNEQFF

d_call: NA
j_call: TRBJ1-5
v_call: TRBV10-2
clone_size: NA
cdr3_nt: TGCGCCAGCAGTGAGACGGGGGGCAATCAGCCCCAGCATTTT
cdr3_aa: CASSETGGNQPQHF

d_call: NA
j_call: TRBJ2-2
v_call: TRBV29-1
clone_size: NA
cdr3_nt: TGCAGCGTTGACAGGGCGAACACCGGGGAGCTGTTTTTT
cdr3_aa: CSVDRANTGELFF

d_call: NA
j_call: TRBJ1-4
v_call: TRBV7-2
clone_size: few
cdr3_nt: TGTGCCAGCAGCTCCCACAGTTATGAAAAACTGTTTTTT
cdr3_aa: CASSSHSYEKLFF

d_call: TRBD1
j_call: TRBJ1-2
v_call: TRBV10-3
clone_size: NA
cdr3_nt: TGTGCCATCAGTAAGCAGGGGGACCAAGCTAACTATGGCTACACCTTC
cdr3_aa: CAISKQGDQANYGYTF

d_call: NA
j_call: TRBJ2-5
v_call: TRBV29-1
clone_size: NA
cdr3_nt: TGCAGCGGGACCAGCGCTGGAGGGCAAGAGACCCAGTACTTC
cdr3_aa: CSGTSAGGQETQYF

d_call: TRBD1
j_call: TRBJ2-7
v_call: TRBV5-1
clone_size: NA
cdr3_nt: TGCGCCAGCTTCCCGGGACAGGGCTCCTACGAGCAGTACTTC
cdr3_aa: CASFPGQGSYEQYF

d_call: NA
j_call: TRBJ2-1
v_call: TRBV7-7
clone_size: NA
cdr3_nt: TGTGCCGCAACCCCCGAGGAGAATGAGCAGTTCTTC
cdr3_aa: CAATPEENEQFF

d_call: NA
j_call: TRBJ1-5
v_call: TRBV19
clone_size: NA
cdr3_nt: TGTGCCACCTCGGGGGGACTCGTACAGCCCCAGCATTTT
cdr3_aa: CATSGGLVQPQHF

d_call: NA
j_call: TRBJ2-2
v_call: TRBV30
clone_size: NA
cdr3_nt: TGTGCCTGGAGTGCAAGCGAATGGAGCACCGGGGAGCTGTTTTTT
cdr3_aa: CAWSASEWSTGELFF

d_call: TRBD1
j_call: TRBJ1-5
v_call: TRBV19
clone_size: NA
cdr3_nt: TGTGCCAGTAGTCACCAGGGACAGGGGAATCAGCCCCAGCATTTT
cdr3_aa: CASSHQGQGNQPQHF

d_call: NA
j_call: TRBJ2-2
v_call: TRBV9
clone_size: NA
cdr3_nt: TGTGCCAGCAGCGAGAGCGGGACAGGGAACACCGGGGAGCTGTTTTTT
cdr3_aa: CASSESGTGNTGELFF

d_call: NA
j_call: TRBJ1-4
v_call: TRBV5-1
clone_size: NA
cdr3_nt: TGCGCCAGCAGCTTACAGTTCGCAACTAATGAAAAACTGTTTTTT
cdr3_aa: CASSLQFATNEKLFF

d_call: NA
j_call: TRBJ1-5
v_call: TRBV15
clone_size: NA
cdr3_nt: TGTGCCACCGGCCAGGGCCACAATCAGCCCCAGCATTTT
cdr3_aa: CATGQGHNQPQHF

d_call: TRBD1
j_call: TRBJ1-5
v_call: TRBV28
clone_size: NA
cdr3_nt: TGTGCCAGCAGCCCCGGGACAGGGGAGAGTCAGCCCCAGCATTTT
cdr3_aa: CASSPGTGESQPQHF

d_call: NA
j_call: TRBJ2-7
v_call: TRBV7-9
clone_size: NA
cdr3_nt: TGTGCCAGCAGCTTAGGAGCCGGGTTGGGACACTACGAGCAGTACTTC
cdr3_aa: CASSLGAGLGHYEQYF

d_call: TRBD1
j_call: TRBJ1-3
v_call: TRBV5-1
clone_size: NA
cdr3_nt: TGCGCCAGCAGCTTGGATGTGACAGGGAAGGGAAACACCATATATTTT
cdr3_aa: CASSLDVTGKGNTIYF

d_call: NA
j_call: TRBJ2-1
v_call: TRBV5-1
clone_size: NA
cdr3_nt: TGCGCCAGCAGCCCAGACGGGTCCTACAATGAGCAGTTCTTC
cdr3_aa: CASSPDGSYNEQFF

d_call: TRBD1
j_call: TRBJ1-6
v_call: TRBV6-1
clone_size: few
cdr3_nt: TGTGCCAGCATTATGGGGACAGAAGCTAATTCACCCCTCCACTTT
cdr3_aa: CASIMGTEANSPLHF

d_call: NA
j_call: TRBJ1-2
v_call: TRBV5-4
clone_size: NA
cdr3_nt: TGTGCCAGCAGCCCGGGGGTGAGCTATGGCTACACCTTC
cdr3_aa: CASSPGVSYGYTF

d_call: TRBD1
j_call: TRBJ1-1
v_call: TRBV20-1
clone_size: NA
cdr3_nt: TGCAGTGCCCTGACAGGGGCGGCTTTCTTT
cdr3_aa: CSALTGAAFF

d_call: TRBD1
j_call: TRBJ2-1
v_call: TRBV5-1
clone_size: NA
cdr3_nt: TGCGCCAGCAGCTTAAGGGCCTTACCGGGACAGGGAATCAATGAGCAGTTCTTC
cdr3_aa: CASSLRALPGQGINEQFF

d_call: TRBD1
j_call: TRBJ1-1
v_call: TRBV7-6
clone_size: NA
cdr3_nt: TGTGCCAGCAGCTTAGGCACAGGGGGCCTCACTGAAGCTTTCTTT
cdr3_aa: CASSLGTGGLTEAFF